The present TCR beta chain was sequenced within a study of blood T cell repertoires in COVID-19. Across the study: PBMCs, B-cell-depleted T cells, or T cells provided the cDNA or gDNA that made up the material.

In the source study's methods: Nucleated cell counts were estimated from reference gene primer amplification. Sequenced by immunoSEQ multiplex PCR; TCRdb stores in-frame clones only, minus some. V, J and clone size are those of that table, while D and trimming were read from the DNA. The sample lists over 55,000 clones; more than 75% were seen once. This CDR3 has 13 amino acids. Germline lookup yields CDR1 SEHNR and CDR2 FQNEAQ (reference sequence). Deletions cut 4 bases from V and 4 bases from J, with 10 bases between. Sequenced input: peripheral blood. This clonotype was obtained from a man over 45 with active COVID-19. The V gene is TRBV7-9, the J gene TRBJ1-2, with D possibly matching TRBD1 (6 bases). The CDR3 is CASSSGQIYGYTF. CDR3 nucleotide sequence: TGTGCCAGCAGCTCCGGACAGATCTATGGCTACACCTTC.